These T cell receptor beta chains were read from a single sample in a study of patients and donors after allogeneic stem cell transplantation. TCRdb re-called the RT-PCR reads through MiXCR, storing one row per CDR3 protein. Of 390,000 or so distinct CDR3 sequences in the sample, 16% were seen once. Sequencing used blood, either unsorted or a sorted T cell fraction (not recorded which). These receptor sequences come from a human donor who was either an allogeneic HSCT recipient or a stem cell or donor lymphocyte infusion donor (not recorded which). It is not recorded whose cells these are; they may come from a transplant donor. Both conserved end residues are part of each CDR3. D genes are given only for firm matches. Clone sizes are given selectively: once, few, many, or a class where the clone is expanded.

TRBJ1-1 - TRBV12-3/TRBV12-4 many TGTGCCAGCAGTTTTTCCCTCCCAGGAGGTGAAGCTTTCTTT CASSFSLPGGEAFF
TRBJ2-7 - TRBV6-1 - TGTGCCAGCAGCGAAGACCCTGGACCCTACGAGCAGTACTTC CASSEDPGPYEQYF
TRBJ1-2 TRBD1 TRBV4-1 many TGCGCCAGCAGCCAAGCGAAGGACAGGGTTTATGGCTACACCTTC CASSQAKDRVYGYTF
TRBJ1-2 - TRBV28 - TGTGCCAGCGGCAACCCCCCAGCGGCGGCCTATGGCTACACCTTC CASGNPPAAAYGYTF
TRBJ1-1 - TRBV5-1 - TGCGCCAGCAGCTTGGGGGTCCTCTACACTGAAGCTTTCTTT CASSLGVLYTEAFF
TRBJ1-2 - TRBV4-1 few TGCGCCAGCAGCCAAGGACAGTCTAACTATGGCTACACCTTC CASSQGQSNYGYTF
TRBJ2-1 TRBD1 TRBV19 - TGTGCCAGTAGTACCCGGACAGGGGCGGTAGGTGAGCAGTTCTTC CASSTRTGAVGEQFF
TRBJ2-7 - TRBV10-3 many TGTGCCATCAGCCTGGGGAGGGGGGAGCAGTACTTC CAISLGRGEQYF
TRBJ2-3 - TRBV20-1 once TGCAGTGCTAGAGCCGCGGGACTCCCCGCTACGCAGTATTTT CSARAAGLPATQYF
TRBJ2-5 - TRBV2 few TGTGCCAGCAGTGAAGGCCTTTGGGGTCAGACCCAGTACTTC CASSEGLWGQTQYF
TRBJ1-1 - TRBV5-1 - TGCGCCAGCAGCTTGGACCCCGGGAGAAACATGAACACTGAAGCTTTCTTT CASSLDPGRNMNTEAFF
TRBJ2-7 - TRBV5-5 - TGTGCCAGCAGCGTGGACGGGCCCTACGAGCAGTACTTC CASSVDGPYEQYF
TRBJ2-5 - TRBV7-3 few TGTGCCAGCAGCCAACGAGGGCCTCAAGAGACCCAGTACTTC CASSQRGPQETQYF
TRBJ1-1 - TRBV3-1 - TGTGCCAGCAGCCAAGATCCGGCCCGGCTAACTTTCTTT CASSQDPARLTFF
TRBJ2-5 - TRBV20-1 - TGCAGTGCCACGGGACGTTGGTACCAAGAGACCCAGTACTTC CSATGRWYQETQYF
TRBJ2-1 TRBD2 TRBV5-6 - TGTGCCAGCTCGGGACTAGCGGGTCTTGAGCAGTTCTTC CASSGLAGLEQFF
TRBJ2-3 - TRBV9 few TGTGCCAGCGGTCAGCGGGATACGCAGTATTTT CASGQRDTQYF
TRBJ2-1 - TRBV7-2 few TGTGCCAGCACCGCGGGACAGACCTACAATGAGCAGTTCTTC CASTAGQTYNEQFF
TRBJ1-5 TRBD1 TRBV20-1 few TGCAGTGCTGCGACAGGGCACCAGCTTAGCAATCAGCCCCAGCATTTT CSAATGHQLSNQPQHF
TRBJ2-7 - TRBV5-1 - TGCGCCAGCAGCTTGATGGATGCTACCTACGAGCAGTACTTC CASSLMDATYEQYF
TRBJ2-6 - TRBV20-1 few TGCAGTGCGAGGATATTGCCTGGGGCCAACGTCCTGACTTTC CSARILPGANVLTF
TRBJ1-2 TRBD1 TRBV4-2 few TGTGCCAGCAGCCCCCGGGACAGGAATGCATATGGCTACACCTTC CASSPRDRNAYGYTF
TRBJ1-5 - TRBV24-1 - TGTGCCACCAGTCCTCATGGCAGGTCAAATCAGCCCCAGCATTTT CATSPHGRSNQPQHF
TRBJ2-1 TRBD2 TRBV18 - TGTGCCAGCTCACCCTTTAGCGGGATTAAGCACAATGAGCAGTTCTTC CASSPFSGIKHNEQFF
TRBJ1-6 - TRBV7-4 - TGTGCCAGAAGGGGGGGGCTCAATTCACCCCTCCACTTT CARRGGLNSPLHF
TRBJ1-1 - TRBV30 few TGTGCCTGGATTGGCGTCAAGATGAACACTGAAGCTTTCTTT CAWIGVKMNTEAFF
TRBJ2-7 - TRBV3-1 - TGTGCCAGCTGCCAAGATAGGCAGAGTGTGTTCTACGAGCAGTACTTC CASCQDRQSVFYEQYF
TRBJ2-1 - TRBV20-1 few TGCAGTGCTAGACGGGACACTATCAATGAGCAGTTCTTC CSARRDTINEQFF
TRBJ1-2 TRBD1 TRBV20-1 - TGCAGTGCAACCCCCCGTGGGACAGGGCACTATGGCTACACCTTC CSATPRGTGHYGYTF
TRBJ1-3 - TRBV10-2 many TGCGCCAGCAGTGAGTCCACAGGGACGGGAAACACCATATATTTT CASSESTGTGNTIYF
TRBJ2-7 TRBD2 TRBV2 - TGTGCCAGCACCGAACCTAGCGGGAGGGCCAACATCTACGAGCAGTACTTC CASTEPSGRANIYEQYF
TRBJ1-2 - TRBV12-3/TRBV12-4 - TGTGCCAGCAGTTTTGACAGACGGAGCTATGGCTACACCTTC CASSFDRRSYGYTF
TRBJ1-5 - TRBV20-1 few TGCAGTGCTAGACCTAACCGGGACGTTAGCAATCAGCCCCAGCATTTT CSARPNRDVSNQPQHF
TRBJ1-3 - TRBV3-1 few TGTGCCAGCAGCCAAGATCCCAGGGCTCGTGGAAACACCATATATTTT CASSQDPRARGNTIYF
TRBJ2-2 - TRBV2 few TGTGCCAGCAGTGAAGCGGGAGGACGACTGGCCGGGGAGCTGTTTTTT CASSEAGGRLAGELFF
TRBJ1-1 TRBD1 TRBV2 - TGTGCCAGCAGTGGACAGGGGGCTACGAACACTGAAGCTTTCTTT CASSGQGATNTEAFF
TRBJ1-5 - TRBV24-1 many TGTGCCACCAGTGATAATAGGTTCCCAGGGTGGGCCAATCAGCCCCAGCATTTT CATSDNRFPGWANQPQHF
TRBJ2-3 - TRBV7-2 - TGTGCCAGCAGCTTAGCGCTGGGCCCAGAGGGCCCAGATACGCAGTATTTT CASSLALGPEGPDTQYF
TRBJ2-7 - TRBV4-1 - TGCGCCAGCAGCCAAGAGGGGACTGGGAACGAGCAGTACTTC CASSQEGTGNEQYF
TRBJ2-1 TRBD2 TRBV27 - TGTGCCAGCAGTTTTCTAGCGGGGGGGCCGCGGCGCAATGAGCAGTTCTTC CASSFLAGGPRRNEQFF
TRBJ2-2 - TRBV20-1 - TGCAGTGCTCAGAACACCGGGGAGCTGTTTTTT CSAQNTGELFF
TRBJ2-2 TRBD2 TRBV9 few TGTGCCAGCAGCGTGAGCGGGAGTAAGGCCGGGGAGCTGTTTTTT CASSVSGSKAGELFF
TRBJ1-2 - TRBV7-9 - TGTGCCAGCAGCTTAGTCGGCCCAGACTATGGCTACACCTTC CASSLVGPDYGYTF
TRBJ2-7 TRBD1 TRBV27 - TGTGCCAGCAGTGACCGGACAGGGGGCTCCTACGAGCAGTACTTC CASSDRTGGSYEQYF
TRBJ2-3 TRBD2 TRBV2 many TGTGCCAGCAGTACTAGCGGGGTTAACTTACAGGCAGATACGCAGTATTTT CASSTSGVNLQADTQYF
TRBJ2-3 - TRBV9 few TGTGCCAGCAGCGTAACGGGGGCCGCAGATACGCAGTATTTT CASSVTGAADTQYF
TRBJ2-7 - TRBV30 - TGTGCCTGGAGTATGAGTCAGGAGCAGTACTTC CAWSMSQEQYF
TRBJ1-1 - TRBV4-1 many TGCGCCAGCAGCCCAACAGAAGGGACTGAAGCTTTCTTT CASSPTEGTEAFF
TRBJ1-1 - TRBV29-1 few TGCAGCGCTTCGACTTCCCAAGGGACTGAAGCTTTCTTT CSASTSQGTEAFF
TRBJ1-5 - TRBV7-8 - TGTGCCAGCAGCTTAGAGGGTTACGGCAATCAGCCCCAGCATTTT CASSLEGYGNQPQHF
TRBJ1-1 - TRBV29-1 - TGCAGCGTTGTTAGAATCGGTGAAAAGGGATTAGGCACTGAAGCTTTCTTT CSVVRIGEKGLGTEAFF
TRBJ1-5 - TRBV6-7 - TGTGCCAGCAGTTACCCCGAGCCCGACCGAACAGGGAGCAATCAGCCCCAGCATTTT CASSYPEPDRTGSNQPQHF
TRBJ2-7 TRBD1 TRBV6-1 - TGTGCCAGCAGCCGCGGGACAGGGGGACCCTACGAGCAGTACTTC CASSRGTGGPYEQYF
TRBJ1-5 - TRBV6-2/TRBV6-3 - TGTGCCAGTAGACGTCTCCCGTGGCAGCCCCAGCATTTT CASRRLPWQPQHF
TRBJ2-4 TRBD2 TRBV5-4 - TGTGCCAGCAGCTGGGGGGAGGGCCAATCCAAAAACATTCAGTACTTC CASSWGEGQSKNIQYF
TRBJ2-7 - TRBV2 few TGTGCCAGCAGTGGGCGGTACTCCTACGAGCAGTACTTC CASSGRYSYEQYF
TRBJ1-2 - TRBV12-5 - TGTGCTAGTGGTTTCCCGGGCGCGTACGGCTACACCTTC CASGFPGAYGYTF
TRBJ2-1 TRBD2 TRBV9 - TGTGCCAGCAGCTCAGGACTAGCCGATGAGCAGTTCTTC CASSSGLADEQFF
TRBJ2-7 - TRBV21-1 - TGTGCCAGCAGCGACCTCCTGACTAGCGGGAGTGCCTTGAGCTCCTACGAGCAGTACTTC CASSDLLTSGSALSSYEQYF
TRBJ2-7 TRBD1 TRBV2 few TGTGCCAGCAGCCCTTGGTGGACAGGGCAAAGCTACGAGCAGTACTTC CASSPWWTGQSYEQYF